This TCR beta chain is drawn from a study of shared clonotypes between healthy human individuals. Across the study: Each donor contributed plates that comprised three CD4 naive, three CD4 memory, two CD8 naive and one CD8 memory.

General observations from the study: The sharing of 4% to 5.5% of naive CD4 clonotypes was seen across a few donors.

The method was immunoSEQ multiplex PCR; TCRdb's version includes in-frame clones alone and lacks a portion of them. The table includes around 2,000,000 clones, about 93% detected once. Selected positively for CCR7 and CD45RO-negative, naive CD8 cells excluded terminally differentiated effector memory CD45RA+ cells. Concerning this clone: Its antigen is unidentified.

The germline V gene encodes CDR1 GTSNPN and CDR2 SVGIG (reference sequence). The CDR3 spans 16 residues. The ends lost 3 bases at V and 3 bases at J; junction bases unmatched: 8. The chain couples TRBV30 to TRBJ2-1, with 10 bases matching TRBD2. Material for sequencing was naive CD8+ T cells from PBMCs. The TCR was taken from a man between 18 and 35 years old in good health. Some clones in this sample may be carry-over from other donors' samples. The CDR3: CAWRGRTSGGYNEQFF. CDR3 DNA sequence: TGTGCCTGGAGGGGGAGGACTAGCGGAGGCTACAATGAGCAGTTCTTC.